The present T cell receptor (beta chain) was sequenced within a study of human T cells and chemical hapten exposure. Overall study findings and caveats: Once DPC sensitization occurred, TCRs above 1 in 1000 frequency showed no change.

This sample's time point: patch test 2, 6 weeks after DPC sensitization. Treatment described: therapeutic diphenylcyclopropenone sensitization with weekly scalp DPC. Investigators collected blood before applying each patch test. This clonotype was detected ten times or more. The target antigen is unknown. In germline, CDR1 is MNHEY, CDR2 SVGAGI. The V and J ends lost 11 bases and 9 bases respectively, with 20 bases between them. The CDR3 spans 14 residues. Unique molecular identifiers were affixed to discrete cDNA molecules within the library. How the authors handled the data: From about 22,000 to 700,000 TCRs were found per sample, with a median of around 96,000. TCRdb redid the calling of the RACE reads with MiXCR, one entry per CDR3 protein. TCRdb, not the original authors, processed these V and J calls. The table includes more than 75,000 distinct CDR3 sequences, about 9.4% detected once.

The chain employs TRBV6-5 and TRBJ1-6; no firm D call. This sequence originates from a woman in her thirties with alopecia areata. Some clones in this sample may be carry-over from other donors' samples. The material sequenced was whole blood, taken in connection with sensitization to the hapten diphenylcyclopropenone (DPC). The CDR3 DNA follows: TGTGCCTCCAAGTCCACGCATTCTCCTTCACCCCTCCACTTT. It translates to CASKSTHSPSPLHF.